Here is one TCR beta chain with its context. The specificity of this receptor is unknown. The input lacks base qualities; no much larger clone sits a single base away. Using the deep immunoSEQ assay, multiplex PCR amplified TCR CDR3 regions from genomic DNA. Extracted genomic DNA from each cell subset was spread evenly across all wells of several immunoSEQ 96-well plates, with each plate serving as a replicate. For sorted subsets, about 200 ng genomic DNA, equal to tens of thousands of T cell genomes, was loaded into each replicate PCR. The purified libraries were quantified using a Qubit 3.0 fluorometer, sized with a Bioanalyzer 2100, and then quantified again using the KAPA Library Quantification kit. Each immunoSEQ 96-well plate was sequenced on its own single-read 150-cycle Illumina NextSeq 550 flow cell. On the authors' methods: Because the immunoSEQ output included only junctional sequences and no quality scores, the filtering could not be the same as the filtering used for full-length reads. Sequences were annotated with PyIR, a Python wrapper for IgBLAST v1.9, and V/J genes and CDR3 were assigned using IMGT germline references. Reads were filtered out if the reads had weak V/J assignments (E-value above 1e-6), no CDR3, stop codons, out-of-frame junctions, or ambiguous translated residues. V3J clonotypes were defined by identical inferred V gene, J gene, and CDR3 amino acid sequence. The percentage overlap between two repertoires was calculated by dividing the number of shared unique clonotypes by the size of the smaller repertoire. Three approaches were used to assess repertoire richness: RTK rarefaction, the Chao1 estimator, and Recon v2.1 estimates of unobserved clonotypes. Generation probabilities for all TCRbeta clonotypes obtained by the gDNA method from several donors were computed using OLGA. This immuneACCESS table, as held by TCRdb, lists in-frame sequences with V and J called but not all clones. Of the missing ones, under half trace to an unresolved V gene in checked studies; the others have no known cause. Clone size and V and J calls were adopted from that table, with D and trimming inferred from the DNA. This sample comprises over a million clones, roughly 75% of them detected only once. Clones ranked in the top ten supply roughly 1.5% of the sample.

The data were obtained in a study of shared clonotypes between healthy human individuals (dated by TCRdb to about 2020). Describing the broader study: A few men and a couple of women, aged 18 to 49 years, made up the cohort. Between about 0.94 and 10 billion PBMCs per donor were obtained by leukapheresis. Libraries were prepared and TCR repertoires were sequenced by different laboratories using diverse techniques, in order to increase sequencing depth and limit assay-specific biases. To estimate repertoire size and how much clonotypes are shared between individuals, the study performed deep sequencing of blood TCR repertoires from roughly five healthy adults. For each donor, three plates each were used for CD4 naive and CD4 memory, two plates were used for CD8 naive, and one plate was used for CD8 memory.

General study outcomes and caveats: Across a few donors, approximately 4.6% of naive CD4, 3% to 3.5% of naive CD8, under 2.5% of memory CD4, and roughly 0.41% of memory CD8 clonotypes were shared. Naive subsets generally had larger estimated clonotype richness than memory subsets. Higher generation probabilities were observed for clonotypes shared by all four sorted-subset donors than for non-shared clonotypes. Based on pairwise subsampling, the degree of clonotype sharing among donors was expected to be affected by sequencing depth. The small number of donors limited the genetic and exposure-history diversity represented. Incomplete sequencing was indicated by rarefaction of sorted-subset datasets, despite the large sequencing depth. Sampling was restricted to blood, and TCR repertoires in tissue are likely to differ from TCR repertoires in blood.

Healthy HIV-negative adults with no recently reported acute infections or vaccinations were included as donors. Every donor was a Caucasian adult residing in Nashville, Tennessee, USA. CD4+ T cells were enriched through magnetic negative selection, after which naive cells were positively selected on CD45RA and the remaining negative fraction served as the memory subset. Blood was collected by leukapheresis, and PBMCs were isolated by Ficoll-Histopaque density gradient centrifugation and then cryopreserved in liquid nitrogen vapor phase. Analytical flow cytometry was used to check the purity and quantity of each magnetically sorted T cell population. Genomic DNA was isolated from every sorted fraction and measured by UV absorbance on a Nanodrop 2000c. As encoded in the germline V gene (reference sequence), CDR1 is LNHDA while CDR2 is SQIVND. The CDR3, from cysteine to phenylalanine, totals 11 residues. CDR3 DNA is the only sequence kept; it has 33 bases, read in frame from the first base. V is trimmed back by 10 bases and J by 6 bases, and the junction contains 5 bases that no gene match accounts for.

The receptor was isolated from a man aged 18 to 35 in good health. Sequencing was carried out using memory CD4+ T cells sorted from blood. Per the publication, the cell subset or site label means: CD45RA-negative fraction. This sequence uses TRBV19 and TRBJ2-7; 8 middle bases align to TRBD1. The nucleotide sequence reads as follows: TGTGCCACTCAGGACAGGGCCGAGCAGTACTTC. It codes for CATQDRAEQYF. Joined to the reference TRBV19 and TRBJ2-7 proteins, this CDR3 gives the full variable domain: DGGITQSPKYLFRKEGQNVTLSCEQNLNHDAMYWYRQDPGQGLRLIYYSQIVNDFQKGDIAEGYSVSREKKESFPLTVTSAQKNPTAFYLCATQDRAEQYFGPGTRLTVT.